This entry lists 32 T cell receptor beta chains sequenced from one sample in a study of blood T cell repertoires in COVID-19. TCRdb's table, derived via immunoSEQ multiplex PCR, lists solely in-frame clones and lacks some. The sample has 210,000 or so clones; around 81% are singletons. The sample comprised PBMCs or T cells enriched from blood (not recorded which). These receptors all come from a man aged 25-45 years with acute COVID-19.

The chain recombines TRBV7-3 with TRBJ1-1; possibly TRBD1 for D (5 bases). In germline, CDR1 is SGHTA, CDR2 FQGTGA. Trimming shortened V by 5 bases and J by 0 bases, and 7 bases separated the two germline ends. The CDR3 totals 13 residues. The CDR3 reads CASSQQVNTEAFF. Here the CDR3 DNA reads TGTGCCAGCAGCCAACAGGTGAACACTGAAGCTTTCTTT.

For this clone: This sample also contains other DNA sequences that code for the same CDR3. The V gene is TRBV25-1, the J gene TRBJ2-1, with 9 bases aligning to TRBD2. The V and J ends lost 3 bases and 4 bases, in that order; junction bases with no gene match: 7. The germline gives CDR1 MGHDK, CDR2 SYGVNS. The CDR3 contains 16 residues. CDR3 coding DNA: TGTGCCAGCAGTGAGGCGGGGGGGACGTCTTACAATGAGCAGTTCTTC. Translating gives CASSEAGGTSYNEQFF.

This sequence joins TRBV3-1 (or the pseudogene TRBV3-2) and TRBJ1-5; a possible D gene is TRBD1 (5 bases). The ends were cut back, 2 bases at V and 3 bases at J, with 8 bases in the middle. Germline loops: CDR1 LGHDT, CDR2 YNNKEL (reference sequence). CDR3 size: 14 residues. This CDR3 is CASSQTGTNQPQHF. CDR3 coding DNA: TGTGCCAGCAGCCAAACAGGAACCAATCAGCCCCAGCATTTT.

V is TRBV29-1 and J is TRBJ2-7, with 12 nucleotides matching TRBD1. CDR1 is SQVTM and CDR2 is ANQGSEA in the germline V gene. The V segment lost 7 bases and the J segment 5 bases; nucleotides outside the gene matches: 12. The CDR3 runs 15 residues. The CDR3 sequence is CSAQTGTGGRDEQYF. The CDR3 DNA is TGCAGCGCCCAAACCGGGACAGGGGGCAGGGACGAGCAGTACTTC.

This chain uses TRBV2 with TRBJ2-5, with TRBD1 matching over 7 bases. In germline, CDR1 is SNHLY, CDR2 FYNNEI. After removal of 2 bases from V and 5 bases from J, the junction contained 11 bases not matched to a gene. CDR3 length equals 16 residues. CDR3: CASSEKLTGWGETQYF. CDR3 DNA sequence: TGTGCCAGCAGTGAAAAATTGACAGGGTGGGGTGAGACCCAGTACTTC.

The rearrangement uses TRBV6-1 and TRBJ1-2; tentatively, D is TRBD1 (5 bases). V was clipped by 1 base and J by 3 bases, with 12 bases between them. Germline V gene sequence: CDR1 MNHNS, CDR2 SASEGT. The CDR3 contains 15 residues. The CDR3 nucleotides read TGTGCCAGCAGTGAAGGAGCAGGGCGCTACTATGGCTACACCTTC. It yields the protein CASSEGAGRYYGYTF.

Here the CDR3 reads CASSASREGSPLHF. In DNA form, the CDR3 reads TGTGCCAGCAGCGCGTCCAGGGAGGGCTCACCCCTCCACTTT. The chain is built from TRBV3-1 (or the pseudogene TRBV3-2) and TRBJ1-6, with TRBD1 as a possible D gene (5 bases). The CDR3 contains 14 residues. With 5 bases removed from V and 10 bases from J, the gap between germline ends came to 15 bases. CDR1 is LGHDT, CDR2 YNNKEL, per germline (reference sequence).

This clone has more than one count but fewer than ten. The V gene is TRBV7-9, the J gene TRBJ2-5; the match to TRBD1 covers 9 bases. Germline V gives CDR1 SEHNR, CDR2 FQNEAQ (reference sequence). The CDR3 sequence is 16 residues long. The J segment lost 3 bases and the V segment lost 4 bases, leaving 9 bases of the junction unmatched. The CDR3 loop reads CASSSPLGQGKETQYF. In nucleotides, the CDR3 is TGTGCCAGCAGCTCCCCCCTTGGACAGGGGAAAGAGACCCAGTACTTC.

This chain uses TRBV3-1 (or the pseudogene TRBV3-2) with TRBJ1-4; 8 bases are a match to TRBD1. Germline loops: CDR1 LGHDT, CDR2 YNNKEL (reference sequence). The CDR3 is 15 amino acids. V gave up 4 bases and J gave up 8 bases; unmatched junction bases: 9. CDR3 nucleotide sequence: TGTGCCAGCAGCCTCCGGACAGGGCGAAACGAAAAACTGTTTTTT. Its protein product is CASSLRTGRNEKLFF.

This sequence joins TRBV28 and TRBJ1-4, with TRBD1 as a possible D gene (6 bases). Trimming removed 8 bases from V and 7 bases from J, with 17 bases in between. Germline values: CDR1 MDHEN, CDR2 SYDVKM. There are 14 residues in the CDR3. The CDR3 loop is CASGVSEGGEKLFF. CDR3 DNA sequence: TGTGCCAGCGGCGTGTCGGAAGGGGGTGAAAAACTGTTTTTT.

The chain is built from TRBV10-1 and TRBJ2-3; TRBD2 agrees at 7 bases. V trimming: 5 bases; J trimming: 4 bases; junction bases outside the gene matches: 9. This CDR3 region has 15 residues. The V gene's germline CDR1 is WNHNN and CDR2 SYGVQD (reference sequence). The CDR3 DNA sequence: TGCGCCAGCAGTCCTAGCGGAGGAGCTTCAGATACGCAGTATTTT. Amino acid sequence: CASSPSGGASDTQYF.

The chain couples TRBV9 to TRBJ2-3; 13 bases align to TRBD2. The germline gives CDR1 SGDLS, CDR2 YYNGEE. CDR3 length: 18 amino acids. The J segment lost 6 bases and the V segment lost 1 base, leaving 11 bases of the junction unmatched. CDR3 amino acids: CASSVTPILAGGPDTQYF. DNA for the CDR3: TGTGCCAGCAGCGTAACACCTATACTAGCGGGGGGGCCCGATACGCAGTATTTT.

The chain is built from TRBV5-6 and TRBJ1-5, with TRBD1 identical over 9 bases. V was pared by 4 bases and J by 7 bases, with 6 bases of the junction left unmatched. Germline V CDR1 and CDR2: SGHDT, YYEEEE. The CDR3 spans 14 residues. The CDR3 DNA is TGTGCCAGCAGCAACAGGGGGCGAGACCAGCCCCAGCATTTT. This translates into CASSNRGRDQPQHF.

The chain links TRBV20-1 to TRBJ1-1; no firm D call. V was trimmed by 7 bases and J by 8 bases, leaving 14 bases between them. The CDR3 loop spans 11 amino acids. In germline, CDR1 is DFQATT, CDR2 SNEGSKA (reference sequence). CDR3 DNA: TGCAGTGGGTTGGAGATTTCCGAAGCTTTCTTT. Its translation: CSGLEISEAFF.

The rearrangement joins TRBV9 to TRBJ2-7, with D uncertain. The CDR3 is 14 residues long. V shed 4 bases and J shed 0 bases, with 11 bases lying between them. CDR1 SGDLS and CDR2 YYNGEE come from the germline V gene. The CDR3 nucleotides read TGTGCCAGCAGCCACGCAGCGAGCTCCTACGAGCAGTACTTC. This gives the protein CASSHAASSYEQYF.

Only a few counts were recorded for this clone. The chain has TRBV9 and TRBJ1-2, with 8 positions matching TRBD1. CDR1 and CDR2 from the germline V gene are SGDLS and YYNGEE. Unmatched junction bases numbered 4, after V lost 1 base and J lost 8 bases. The CDR3 runs 13 residues. CDR3 nucleotides: TGTGCCAGCAGCGTACAGGGGGCCTGGGGCTACACCTTC. This encodes CASSVQGAWGYTF. The whole variable domain, remainder taken from reference TRBV9 and TRBJ1-2, is DSGVTQTPKHLITATGQRVTLRCSPRSGDLSVYWYQQSLDQGLQFLIQYYNGEERAKGNILERFSAQQFPDLHSELNLSSLELGDSALYFCASSVQGAWGYTFGSGTRLTVV.

The chain joins TRBV5-1 to TRBJ2-5; D is uncertain. The V end was cut by 2 bases, the J end by 2 bases, with 10 bases between. CDR1 is SGHRS, CDR2 YFSETQ, per germline. The CDR3 has 14 amino acids. CDR3 sequence (DNA): TGCGCCAGCAGCTTTCCAAAGCATCAAGAGACCCAGTACTTC. It codes for CASSFPKHQETQYF.

The CDR3 nucleotides read TGTGCCACCCGGGGAGGGGGATCTCAAGAGACCCAGTACTTC. Its protein product is CATRGGGSQETQYF. This chain uses TRBV28 with TRBJ2-5, with D perhaps matching TRBD2 (7 bases). This CDR3 has 14 amino acids. Looked up from germline, CDR1 is MDHEN and CDR2 is SYDVKM. Trimming took off 10 bases at V and 2 bases at J, with 17 bases between the two ends.

This clone has a single count. The gene calls are TRBV7-2 and TRBJ1-3; TRBD1 matches at 7 bases. Losses at the gene ends were 8 bases for V and 4 bases for J; bases not matched to a gene: 8. Per germline, CDR1 SGHTA and CDR2 FQGNSA. The CDR3 covers 14 residues. CDR3 loop: CASSRPGQGNTIYF. CDR3 nucleotides: TGTGCCAGCTCTAGACCGGGACAGGGAAACACCATATATTTT.

The CDR3 DNA follows: TGTGCCAGCAGTCCCTCGCCGGTTGGCAATCAGCCCCAGCATTTT. Its protein product is CASSPSPVGNQPQHF. The chain recombines TRBV27 with TRBJ1-5; no reliable D call. Germline V CDR1 and CDR2: MNHEY, SMNVEV (reference sequence). Trimming cost V 5 bases and J 2 bases, with 13 bases left between them. The CDR3 runs to 15 residues.

This clone was observed once. V usage is TRBV15 and J usage is TRBJ2-7, with D perhaps TRBD2 (6 bases). This CDR3 comprises 15 residues. V lost 2 bases, J lost 0 bases, and 11 bases lay in between. The V gene's germline CDR1 is LNHNV and CDR2 YYDKDF (reference sequence). The CDR3 nucleotides read TGTGCCACCAGCAGACCGCGACTAGGCTCCTACGAGCAGTACTTC. The encoded protein is CATSRPRLGSYEQYF. Full variable domain (outside the CDR3, taken from reference TRBV15 and TRBJ2-7): DAMVIQNPRYQVTQFGKPVTLSCSQTLNHNVMYWYQQKSSQAPKLLFHYYDKDFNNEADTPDNFQSRRPNTSFCFLDIRSPGLGDTAMYLCATSRPRLGSYEQYFGPGTRLTVT.

J is TRBJ2-5 and V is TRBV5-1; TRBD1 aligns across 8 bases. Per germline, CDR1 SGHRS and CDR2 YFSETQ. After removal of 2 bases from V and 4 bases from J, the junction contained 10 bases not matched to a gene. This CDR3 has 16 amino acids. The DNA for the CDR3 is TGCGCCAGCAGCTTCGGCCAGGGGGCCCCGGGAGAGACCCAGTACTTC. It specifies CASSFGQGAPGETQYF.

This chain links TRBV27 with TRBJ2-4; TRBD2 aligns across 15 bases. Trimming took 4 bases from V and 4 from J; bases not matched to a gene: 17. The germline V gene encodes CDR1 MNHEY and CDR2 SMNVEV (reference sequence). CDR3 length: 21 amino acids. CDR3 nucleotide sequence: TGTGCCAGCAGTTCCACGGCACCGGGACTAGCGGGGGGCCGTGATAAAAACATTCAGTACTTC. It is translated as CASSSTAPGLAGGRDKNIQYF.

This clone was recorded once. The chain employs TRBV30 and TRBJ1-6; no definite D call. This CDR3 is built from 12 residues. Germline values: CDR1 GTSNPN, CDR2 SVGIG (reference sequence). DNA of the CDR3: TGTGCGACGAGGGCGGATAATTCACCCCTCCACTTT. It codes for CATRADNSPLHF.

The chain is built from TRBV3-1 (or the pseudogene TRBV3-2) and TRBJ2-3; possible D gene TRBD2, 6 bases. This CDR3 contains 14 residues. With 2 bases removed from V and 6 bases from J, the gap between germline ends came to 12 bases. The germline V gene encodes CDR1 LGHDT and CDR2 YNNKEL (reference sequence). CDR3 DNA sequence: TGTGCCAGCAGCCAAATGTTGGGAGGCGATACGCAGTATTTT. Translation gives CASSQMLGGDTQYF.

The rearrangement joins TRBV5-5 to TRBJ1-2, with TRBD1 matching 7 bases. CDR1 and CDR2 (germline): SGHKS, YYEKEE (reference sequence). The CDR3 is 15 amino acids. Unmatched junction bases numbered 6, after V lost 0 bases and J lost 4 bases. The CDR3 spells CASSLVGTAVYGYTF. The CDR3 DNA reads TGTGCCAGCAGCTTGGTTGGGACAGCAGTCTATGGCTACACCTTC.

This chain links TRBV5-4 with TRBJ2-1, with 9 bases identical to TRBD1. The V gene's germline CDR1 is SGHNT and CDR2 YYREEE (reference sequence). With 1 base clipped from V and 8 bases from J, the junction kept 7 bases outside the gene matches. CDR3 length equals 15 residues. CDR3 region: CASSLPGQGLDEQFF. The DNA for the CDR3 is TGTGCCAGCAGCTTGCCGGGACAGGGACTGGATGAGCAGTTCTTC.

This chain links TRBV11-2 with TRBJ2-7; D may be TRBD1 (6 bases). This CDR3 has 14 residues. Germline-derived CDR1 and CDR2 are SGHAT and FQNNGV. The V end was cut by 5 bases, the J end by 9 bases, with 20 bases between. For the CDR3, the DNA is TGTGCCAGCAGCACAAGACAGGATCTACGGGGGCAGTACTTC. Translated: CASSTRQDLRGQYF.

The CDR3 DNA reads TGCAGCGTTATACAGGGGGTCGTGGGAGATACGCAGTATTTT. It codes for CSVIQGVVGDTQYF. V gene TRBV29-1 combines with J gene TRBJ2-3; 8 nucleotides line up with TRBD1. V was pared by 5 bases and J by 5 bases, with 9 bases of the junction left unmatched. The CDR3 runs to 14 residues. From germline, CDR1 is SQVTM and CDR2 ANQGSEA.

This clone turned up a few times. V gene TRBV5-1 combines with J gene TRBJ1-6; 7 nucleotides agree with TRBD1. The germline gives CDR1 SGHRS, CDR2 YFSETQ. The CDR3 totals 14 residues. V lost 4 bases, J lost 9 bases, and 7 bases stayed unmatched. CDR3 sequence reads: CASSETGLFSPLHF. CDR3 nucleotides: TGCGCCAGCAGCGAGACAGGGTTGTTTTCACCCCTCCACTTT.

CDR3 in amino acids: CASSEGGRGHVRETQYF. CDR3 coding DNA: TGTGCCAGCAGTGAAGGGGGCAGGGGGCATGTTAGAGAGACCCAGTACTTC. The rearrangement links TRBV2 to TRBJ2-5, with 8 bases identical to TRBD1. Germline V gene lookup returns CDR1 SNHLY and CDR2 FYNNEI. Trimming cost V 1 base and J 4 bases; bases outside gene matches: 11. The CDR3 is made up of 17 amino acids.

The CDR3 reads CASSPPLGRDNEQFF. As DNA, the CDR3 is TGTGCCAGCAGCCCCCCCCTGGGCAGGGACAATGAGCAGTTCTTC. The rearrangement joins TRBV7-9 to TRBJ2-1, with D perhaps TRBD1 (5 bases). The CDR3 length is 15 residues. V lost 5 bases to trimming and J lost 5 bases, with 16 bases between them. Germline CDR1 is SEHNR and CDR2 is FQNEAQ (reference sequence).